Following are 24 T cell receptor beta chains from one sample sequenced in a study of control samples from healthy donors and cancer patients. Generated by immunoSEQ multiplex PCR, the TCRdb table keeps only in-frame clones and is missing some. This table holds 30,000 to 40,000 clones, 65% to 85% found once. Sequences were obtained from PBMCs. The receptors come from an older woman with lung cancer.

This rearrangement joins TRBV14 to TRBJ1-1; D gene unclear. The V and J ends lost 4 bases and 0 bases respectively, with 9 bases between them. The germline gives CDR1 SGHDN, CDR2 FVKESK. This CDR3 has 14 amino acids. The CDR3 protein is CASSRTRVNTEAFF. The CDR3 nucleotides are TGTGCCAGCAGCCGAACAAGGGTGAACACTGAAGCTTTCTTT.

The chain has TRBV3-1 (or the pseudogene TRBV3-2) and TRBJ2-1; D may correspond to TRBD1 or TRBD2 (5 bases each). V dropped 0 bases and J dropped 0 bases, with 15 bases sitting between them. The CDR3 has 18 residues. CDR1 is LGHDT, CDR2 YNNKEL, per germline (reference sequence). The CDR3 DNA is TGTGCCAGCAGCCAAGATAGGGACCGGGACGCCTCCTACAATGAGCAGTTCTTC. Protein: CASSQDRDRDASYNEQFF.

The rearrangement uses TRBV7-9 and TRBJ2-1; 10 bases line up with TRBD2. This CDR3 spans 15 amino acids. The ends lost 6 bases at V and 4 bases at J; junction bases unmatched: 6. Germline CDR1 and CDR2: SEHNR and FQNEAQ (reference sequence). Here the CDR3 reads CASSWGTSDYNEQFF. The CDR3 bases are TGTGCCAGCAGTTGGGGGACTAGCGATTACAATGAGCAGTTCTTC.

The gene calls are TRBV11-2 and TRBJ1-2; 8 nucleotides match TRBD1. V trimming: 4 bases; J trimming: 1 base; junction bases outside the gene matches: 8. The V gene's germline CDR1 is SGHAT and CDR2 FQNNGV. The CDR3 loop spans 16 amino acids. CDR3 nucleotides: TGTGCCAGCAGCTCGTACCGGGACAGGAATAACTATGGCTACACCTTC. Its translation: CASSSYRDRNNYGYTF.

The sample holds one count of this clone. V gene TRBV5-1 combines with J gene TRBJ1-1; 8 nucleotides match TRBD1. The CDR3 has 14 residues. After removal of 3 bases from V and 4 bases from J, the junction contained 5 bases not matched to a gene. Germline assignment: CDR1 SGHRS and CDR2 YFSETQ. The CDR3 DNA sequence: TGCGCCAGCAGCTGGAACACAGGGGGCACTGAAGCTTTCTTT. Encoded protein: CASSWNTGGTEAFF.

The rearrangement uses TRBV7-3 and TRBJ1-1; D perhaps matches TRBD1 (5 bases). Deletions cut 6 bases from V and 1 base from J, with 9 bases between. Germline assignment: CDR1 SGHTA and CDR2 FQGTGA. The CDR3 is made up of 13 amino acids. The DNA of the CDR3 is TGTGCCAGCAGATTAGACAGGAACACTGAAGCTTTCTTT. Amino acid sequence: CASRLDRNTEAFF.

The genes are TRBV2 and TRBJ2-6; D is uncertain. The V gene lost 5 bases and the J gene lost 4 bases, with 9 bases spanning the gap. Germline CDR1 SNHLY, CDR2 FYNNEI. CDR3 length equals 14 residues. This chain's CDR3 is CASSLTRGANVLTF. The CDR3 DNA sequence: TGTGCCAGCAGTCTTACAAGGGGGGCCAACGTCCTGACTTTC.

The sample holds one count of this clone. V is TRBV6-1 and J is TRBJ1-1, with D tentatively TRBD1 (5 bases). Germline CDR1 is MNHNS and CDR2 is SASEGT. V shed 1 base and J shed 12 bases, with 15 bases lying between them. The CDR3 sequence is 13 residues long. The CDR3 is CASSEERGRSTFF. CDR3 coding DNA: TGTGCCAGCAGTGAAGAGCGGGGCAGATCAACTTTCTTT.

The rearrangement uses TRBV6-5 and TRBJ1-2; D remains ambiguous. This CDR3 region has 11 residues. CDR1 MNHEY and CDR2 SVGAGI come from the germline V gene. The V and J ends lost 2 bases and 8 bases respectively, with 6 bases between them. CDR3 DNA sequence: TGTGCCAGCAGTTACCTGGGGGGCTACACCTTC. Amino acid sequence: CASSYLGGYTF.

V gene TRBV30 combines with J gene TRBJ1-5; unclear D gene. The germline gives CDR1 GTSNPN, CDR2 SVGIG (reference sequence). Trimming left V 3 bases short and J 5 bases short, with 20 bases between. This CDR3 has 16 residues. The CDR3: CAWSPPTEWVDQPQHF. The CDR3 DNA sequence: TGTGCCTGGAGCCCCCCGACCGAATGGGTGGATCAGCCCCAGCATTTT. Filled out from reference TRBV30 and TRBJ1-5, the complete variable domain reads SQTIHQWPATLVQPVGSPLSLECTVEGTSNPNLYWYRQAAGRGLQLLFYSVGIGQISSEVPQNLSASRPQDRQFILSSKKLLLSDSGFYLCAWSPPTEWVDQPQHFGDGTRLSIL.

CDR3 nucleotide sequence: TGTGCCAGTAGTTCCAGGCGGAATGAGCAGTTCTTC. Amino acids: CASSSRRNEQFF. The chain is built from TRBV19 and TRBJ2-1; D gene uncertain. Trimming left V 5 bases short and J 7 bases short, with 9 bases between. Germline CDR1 is LNHDA and CDR2 is SQIVND (reference sequence). The CDR3 has 12 amino acids.

The rearrangement joins TRBV7-2 to TRBJ1-4; no definite D call. This CDR3 is 16 amino acids long. The germline V and J ends were trimmed by 1 base and 8 bases, with 17 bases remaining between them. Germline assignment: CDR1 SGHTA and CDR2 FQGNSA. In DNA form, the CDR3 reads TGTGCCAGCAGCTTAGGAGGGAGCGGGGTTGGGGAAAAACTGTTTTTT. Encoded protein: CASSLGGSGVGEKLFF.

The chain is built from TRBV4-3 and TRBJ2-3; D possibly corresponds to TRBD1 (6 bases). Germline-derived CDR1 and CDR2 are LGHNA and YSLEER. The CDR3 is 16 residues long. V was shortened by 4 bases and J by 3 bases, with 17 bases between the two germline ends. CDR3 sequence: CASSRDPGHRTDTQYF. For the CDR3, the DNA is TGCGCCAGCAGCCGTGACCCGGGACATAGGACAGATACGCAGTATTTT.

The genes are TRBV7-9 and TRBJ1-4; TRBD1 matches 12 bases. J was trimmed by 6 bases and V by 4 bases; bases with no gene match: 6. This CDR3 spans 16 amino acids. The V gene's germline CDR1 is SEHNR and CDR2 FQNEAQ (reference sequence). As DNA, the CDR3 is TGTGCCAGCAGCTCCCGGGACAGGGGGCGTGATGAAAAACTGTTTTTT. Translated: CASSSRDRGRDEKLFF. Supplemented by reference TRBV7-9 and TRBJ1-4, the full variable domain reads DTGVSQNPRHKITKRGQNVTFRCDPISEHNRLYWYRQTLGQGPEFLTYFQNEAQLEKSRLLSDRFSAERPKGSFSTLEIQRTEQGDSAMYLCASSSRDRGRDEKLFFGSGTQLSVL.

This chain links TRBV5-4 with TRBJ2-1, with D possibly matching TRBD1 (6 bases). The CDR3 extends over 13 amino acids. CDR1 is SGHNT and CDR2 is YYREEE in the germline V gene (reference sequence). Between the trimmed V and J ends, which lost 1 base and 8 bases, there was a span of 10 bases. CDR3 sequence: CASSLTGKYEQFF. The CDR3 DNA sequence: TGTGCCAGCAGCTTGACAGGGAAGTATGAGCAGTTCTTC.

This rearrangement joins TRBV6-5 to TRBJ2-1; 10 bases fit TRBD1. After removal of 6 bases from V and 3 bases from J, the junction contained 5 bases not matched to a gene. The CDR3 has 15 amino acids. CDR1 is MNHEY and CDR2 is SVGAGI in the germline V gene. The CDR3 sequence is CASSRGQGNYNEQFF. For the CDR3, the DNA is TGTGCCAGCAGCCGGGGACAGGGGAACTACAATGAGCAGTTCTTC.

This clone has more than one count but fewer than ten. In DNA form, the CDR3 reads TGCGCCAGCAGCCAAGAGCGGGTGAACAACATTCAGTACTTC. Protein sequence: CASSQERVNNIQYF. The V call is TRBV4-3, the J call TRBJ2-4, with D perhaps matching TRBD2 (5 bases). V lost 0 bases and J lost 7, with 10 bases in between. In germline, CDR1 is LGHNA, CDR2 YSLEER. The CDR3 length is 14 residues.

The chain has TRBV4-2 and TRBJ1-2; D possibly corresponds to TRBD1 (6 bases). The V end was cut by 0 bases, the J end by 3 bases, with 20 bases between. The CDR3 covers 18 residues. Germline-derived CDR1 and CDR2 are LGHNA and YNFKEQ. CDR3 loop: CASSQDTRDIGYYYGYTF. CDR3 DNA sequence: TGTGCCAGCAGCCAAGACACCCGGGACATCGGCTATTACTATGGCTACACCTTC.

V and J are TRBV12-3 or TRBV12-4 and TRBJ2-7; 7 bases align to TRBD2. The CDR3 consists of 11 residues. V gave up 6 bases and J gave up 6 bases; unmatched junction bases: 2. CDR3 in DNA: TGTGCCAGCAGGTCGGGAGGCGAGCAGTACTTC. Translated, it gives CASRSGGEQYF.

This rearrangement joins TRBV30 to TRBJ1-4, with D tentatively TRBD1 (5 bases). The CDR3 runs to 12 residues. CDR1 is GTSNPN and CDR2 is SVGIG in the germline V gene (reference sequence). Between the trimmed V and J ends, which lost 7 bases and 4 bases, there was a span of 10 bases. CDR3 sequence reads: CASQGFNEKLFF. DNA for the CDR3: TGTGCCTCTCAGGGATTTAATGAAAAACTGTTTTTT.

The chain employs TRBV10-2 and TRBJ2-1, with 11 bases lining up with TRBD2. CDR1 is WSHSY, CDR2 SAAADI, per germline. Unmatched junction bases numbered 15, after V lost 0 bases and J lost 8 bases. This CDR3 has 19 amino acids. The CDR3 is CASSESSPIIAGGSHEQFF. CDR3 coding DNA: TGCGCCAGCAGTGAGTCCAGTCCGATTATAGCGGGAGGGTCACATGAGCAGTTCTTC.

This rearrangement joins TRBV6-4 to TRBJ1-1; D unresolved. Germline assignment: CDR1 MRHNA and CDR2 SNTAGT. Trimming took 6 bases from V and 0 from J, leaving 8 bases between them. The CDR3 length is 13 residues. The CDR3: CASRPDLNTEAFF. As DNA, the CDR3 is TGTGCCAGCAGACCCGACCTGAACACTGAAGCTTTCTTT.

The chain carries TRBV4-1 and TRBJ1-6, with unresolved D. Germline CDR1 reads MGHRA; CDR2 reads YSYEKL. V dropped 4 bases and J dropped 6 bases, with 7 bases sitting between them. The CDR3 has 13 residues. The DNA for the CDR3 is TGCGCCAGCAGCCTCCTGATTAATTCACCCCTCCACTTT. It specifies CASSLLINSPLHF.

This chain joins TRBV6-5 and TRBJ1-4, with D perhaps TRBD1 (5 bases). The V gene lost 3 bases and the J gene lost 8 bases, with 16 bases spanning the gap. CDR1 is MNHEY, CDR2 SVGAGI, per germline. The CDR3 covers 15 residues. CDR3 loop: CASSYFGGEGEKLFF. The CDR3, as DNA: TGTGCCAGCAGTTATTTCGGGGGGGAAGGGGAAAAACTGTTTTTT.